These 28 T cell receptor beta chains originate from one sample sequenced in a study of T-cell reconstitution after alpha-beta-depleted transplantation in children. TCRbeta library preparation incorporated unique molecular identifiers. TCRdb reprocessed the PCR reads with MiXCR, giving one entry per CDR3 protein. Of more than 550,000 distinct CDR3 sequences listed, about 10% were seen once; the top ten hold roughly 4%. This specimen consisted of PBMCs from the stem cell graft donor, obtained from the stem cell graft. The receptors originated from a human donor who donated a stem cell graft to a child with acute myeloid leukemia.

The chain combines TRBV12-3 or TRBV12-4 with TRBJ1-3; D unresolved. V was clipped by 5 bases and J by 2 bases, with 10 bases between them. This CDR3 spans 14 amino acids. Here the CDR3 reads CASSIGPAGNTIYF. The CDR3, as DNA: TGTGCCAGCAGTATAGGACCAGCTGGAAACACCATATATTTT.

V gene TRBV5-4 combines with J gene TRBJ1-5, with 7 bases fitting TRBD1. Germline V CDR1 and CDR2: SGHNT, YYREEE (reference sequence). With V trimmed by 2 bases and J by 0 bases, 26 bases remained unmatched. The CDR3 loop spans 23 amino acids. The CDR3: CASSFACKDTGANTWISNQPQHF. As DNA, the CDR3 is TGTGCCAGCAGCTTCGCCTGCAAGGACACAGGGGCCAATACCTGGATTAGCAATCAGCCCCAGCATTTT.

The rearrangement uses TRBV6-5 and TRBJ2-2; no definite D call. This CDR3 comprises 12 residues. Germline loops: CDR1 MNHEY, CDR2 SVGAGI. Trimming pared 10 bases from V and 4 bases from J, leaving 10 bases between. This CDR3 is CATQPGTGELFF. The CDR3 DNA reads TGTGCCACTCAACCGGGCACCGGGGAGCTGTTTTTT.

There are a few counts of this clonotype. This sequence joins TRBV6-5 and TRBJ2-7; D is unclear. The CDR3 runs to 15 residues. CDR1 MNHEY and CDR2 SVGAGI come from the germline V gene. V was cut by 0 bases and J by 6 bases, with 15 bases left in between. The CDR3 protein is CASSYSGGLSPEQYF. CDR3 nucleotide sequence: TGTGCCAGCAGTTACTCGGGTGGGTTGTCCCCCGAGCAGTACTTC.

This clonotype was seen ten or more times. V is TRBV13 and J is TRBJ1-1, with D unclear. V was trimmed by 3 bases and J by 1 base, leaving 9 bases between them. The CDR3 spans 14 residues. CDR1 PRHDT and CDR2 FYEKMQ come from the germline V gene (reference sequence). In DNA form, the CDR3 reads TGTGCCAGCAGCTTTCAAGGGCCGAACACTGAAGCTTTCTTT. Translated, it gives CASSFQGPNTEAFF.

This clonotype was seen repeatedly, ten times or more. Here the CDR3 DNA reads TGCAGTGCTAGGGGGGGGACAGGGAAATACAATGAGCAGTTCTTC. The encoded protein is CSARGGTGKYNEQFF. The chain is built from TRBV20-1 and TRBJ2-1; TRBD1 matches at 9 bases. Germline-derived CDR1 and CDR2 are DFQATT and SNEGSKA (reference sequence). CDR3 size: 15 residues. V lost 3 bases and J lost 4; bases outside the gene matches: 7.

This clonotype was detected many times. The chain combines TRBV29-1 with TRBJ2-1, with D uncertain. Trimming pared 8 bases from V and 0 bases from J, leaving 11 bases between. CDR1 SQVTM and CDR2 ANQGSEA come from the germline V gene. The CDR3 runs to 13 residues. The CDR3 reads CSLEATSYNEQFF. The CDR3 DNA is TGCAGCCTCGAGGCGACCTCCTACAATGAGCAGTTCTTC.

This clonotype was found many times. The chain uses TRBV7-9 and TRBJ2-3; no definite D call. Trimming took 5 bases from V and 6 from J, leaving 15 bases between them. CDR1 and CDR2 from the germline V gene are SEHNR and FQNEAQ (reference sequence). There are 14 residues in the CDR3. The CDR3, as DNA: TGTGCCAGCAGCCCACAAGGTTTGGGGGATACGCAGTATTTT. Translation: CASSPQGLGDTQYF.

The V and J genes are TRBV11-3 and TRBJ2-1; D not resolved. Germline assignment: CDR1 SGHNT and CDR2 YENEEA. Trimming shortened V by 5 bases and J by 3 bases, and 14 bases separated the two germline ends. The CDR3 extends over 15 amino acids. CDR3 protein: CASSRDGFNYNEQFF. CDR3 nucleotide sequence: TGTGCCAGCAGCCGAGACGGCTTCAACTACAATGAGCAGTTCTTC.

This clonotype has at least ten counts. The chain recombines TRBV5-1 with TRBJ1-1, with D unclear. Trimming left V 0 bases short and J 0 bases short, with 6 bases between. Germline lookup yields CDR1 SGHRS and CDR2 YFSETQ. This CDR3 is 14 amino acids long. The CDR3: CASSLGAMNTEAFF. The CDR3 DNA reads TGCGCCAGCAGCTTGGGAGCAATGAACACTGAAGCTTTCTTT.

V and J are TRBV4-3 and TRBJ2-3; 9 bases agree with TRBD2. The J segment lost 5 bases and the V segment lost 0 bases, leaving 9 bases of the junction unmatched. The germline CDR1 and CDR2 sequences are LGHNA and YSLEER. This CDR3 contains 17 residues. The CDR3 DNA sequence: TGCGCCAGCAGCCAAGACAGGGCGGGAGGGCCGAAAGATACGCAGTATTTT. Its translation is CASSQDRAGGPKDTQYF.

At least ten counts were recorded for this clonotype. The V call is TRBV7-2, the J call TRBJ2-7, with 7 nucleotides matching TRBD2. The J segment lost 4 bases and the V segment lost 3 bases, leaving 6 bases of the junction unmatched. The CDR3 runs 14 residues. The germline V gene encodes CDR1 SGHTA and CDR2 FQGNSA. In DNA, the CDR3 is TGTGCCAGCAGCTTCACGGAGGGAGGGTACGAGCAGTACTTC. It yields the protein CASSFTEGGYEQYF.

The table lists this clonotype with many counts. The gene calls are TRBV20-1 and TRBJ2-3, with TRBD1 matching 8 bases. Per germline, CDR1 DFQATT and CDR2 SNEGSKA (reference sequence). J was trimmed by 3 bases and V by 8 bases; bases with no gene match: 10. This CDR3 spans 14 amino acids. The CDR3 region is CSFERQGLTDTQYF. The DNA of the CDR3 is TGCAGTTTCGAACGACAGGGGCTTACAGATACGCAGTATTTT.

The chain is built from TRBV6-2 or TRBV6-3 and TRBJ2-6, with 8 nucleotides matching TRBD1. The CDR3 sequence is 20 residues long. The trim removed 4 bases at V and 3 bases at J, leaving 17 bases unmatched. In germline, CDR1 is MNHEY, CDR2 SVGEGT. CDR3 residues: CASSFPTSGQGVSGANVLTF. The CDR3 DNA sequence: TGTGCCAGCAGTTTCCCTACCAGCGGACAGGGTGTTAGTGGGGCCAACGTCCTGACTTTC.

This clonotype has more than one count but fewer than ten. This chain joins TRBV20-1 and TRBJ2-7; 9 bases are a match to TRBD1. V was clipped by 5 bases and J by 3 bases; unmatched bases: 8. Germline loops: CDR1 DFQATT, CDR2 SNEGSKA (reference sequence). The CDR3 loop spans 14 amino acids. CDR3: CSAAPGQGRYEQYF. The CDR3 DNA follows: TGCAGTGCTGCCCCGGGACAGGGTCGCTACGAGCAGTACTTC.

This clonotype was recorded a few times. This chain joins TRBV10-3 and TRBJ1-5; D is unresolved. Trimming cost V 0 bases and J 5 bases, with 5 bases left between them. CDR3 length equals 13 residues. The germline V gene encodes CDR1 ENHRY and CDR2 SYGVKD. The CDR3 is CAISESEYQPQHF. The DNA of the CDR3 is TGTGCCATCAGTGAGTCGGAGTATCAGCCCCAGCATTTT.

This clonotype was observed a handful of times. The rearrangement joins TRBV7-2 to TRBJ2-2, with D possibly TRBD2 on 6 matching bases. V was cut by 5 bases and J by 2 bases, with 15 bases left in between. This CDR3 region has 16 residues. Germline CDR1 is SGHTA and CDR2 is FQGNSA. The CDR3 bases are TGTGCCAGCAGCCGTAGGCCAGGGACTAACACCGGGGAGCTGTTTTTT. Encoded protein: CASSRRPGTNTGELFF.

The genes are TRBV5-4 and TRBJ2-5; D is uncertain. Trimming pared 2 bases from V and 2 bases from J, leaving 7 bases between. The CDR3 sequence is 13 residues long. Looked up from germline, CDR1 is SGHNT and CDR2 is YYREEE (reference sequence). CDR3: CASSLPEQETQYF. DNA of the CDR3: TGTGCCAGCAGCTTACCCGAACAAGAGACCCAGTACTTC.

The chain carries TRBV20-1 and TRBJ2-4; 9 bases are a match to TRBD1. The CDR3 consists of 14 residues. V was pared by 3 bases and J by 5 bases, with 5 bases of the junction left unmatched. CDR1 is DFQATT and CDR2 is SNEGSKA in the germline V gene (reference sequence). This CDR3 is CSARIQGAENIQYF. The CDR3 DNA reads as TGCAGTGCTAGGATACAGGGGGCGGAAAACATTCAGTACTTC.

There are a few counts of this clonotype. The chain combines TRBV6-2 or TRBV6-3 with TRBJ1-5; possibly TRBD1 for D (6 bases). The CDR3 totals 17 residues. The germline gives CDR1 MNHEY, CDR2 SVGEGT. The V gene lost 7 bases and the J gene lost 1 base, with 20 bases spanning the gap. CDR3 protein: CASTTTLTGTSNQPQHF. The CDR3 DNA reads as TGTGCCAGCACCACGACCCTAACAGGGACCAGCAATCAGCCCCAGCATTTT.

The V call is TRBV30, the J call TRBJ2-5, with D maybe TRBD2 (6 bases). The CDR3 is made up of 17 amino acids. The germline V and J ends were trimmed by 0 bases and 5 bases, with 22 bases remaining between them. Germline V lookup: CDR1 GTSNPN, CDR2 SVGIG (reference sequence). The CDR3, as DNA: TGTGCCTGGAGTGTACGCGCTCTAGCGCCCCACGTGGAGACCCAGTACTTC. This sequence encodes CAWSVRALAPHVETQYF.

At least ten counts were recorded for this clonotype. V is TRBV29-1 and J is TRBJ2-1; D remains ambiguous. This CDR3 has 14 residues. Germline V gene data show CDR1 as SQVTM and CDR2 as ANQGSEA. The V end was cut by 4 bases, the J end by 0 bases, with 10 bases between. The CDR3 spells CSVVLAVSYNEQFF. DNA of the CDR3: TGCAGCGTTGTCTTGGCGGTCTCCTACAATGAGCAGTTCTTC.

There are many counts of this clonotype. The chain recombines TRBV10-3 with TRBJ2-3; 9 bases align to TRBD2. The CDR3 spans 15 residues. The V segment lost 4 bases and the J segment 0 bases; nucleotides outside the gene matches: 2. The germline V gene encodes CDR1 ENHRY and CDR2 SYGVKD. The CDR3 DNA sequence: TGTGCCATCAGTGGGCTAGCGGGAAGCACAGATACGCAGTATTTT. Protein: CAISGLAGSTDTQYF.

The V gene is TRBV20-1, the J gene TRBJ1-5; 11 bases are a match to TRBD1. J was trimmed by 1 base and V by 5 bases; bases with no gene match: 1. This CDR3 region has 14 residues. CDR1 is DFQATT, CDR2 SNEGSKA, per germline (reference sequence). The CDR3 DNA reads TGCAGTGCTGGGGACAGGGGGAGCAATCAGCCCCAGCATTTT. It encodes CSAGDRGSNQPQHF.

This clonotype was counted ten times or more. V is TRBV5-1 and J is TRBJ2-7; a possible D gene is TRBD1 (7 bases). From germline, CDR1 is SGHRS and CDR2 YFSETQ. The CDR3 extends over 15 amino acids. Trimming took off 0 bases at V and 0 bases at J, with 10 bases between the two ends. CDR3 bases: TGCGCCAGCAGCTTGGTCCAGGGGGGCTCCTACGAGCAGTACTTC. Amino acids: CASSLVQGGSYEQYF.

The chain combines TRBV20-1 with TRBJ1-3, with a possible D match to TRBD1 (6 bases). Trimming took 2 bases from V and 4 from J, leaving 18 bases between them. Germline-derived CDR1 and CDR2 are DFQATT and SNEGSKA (reference sequence). The CDR3 has 16 residues. The CDR3 bases are TGCAGTGCTAGACCCCGGGACACCCTCTGGGGAAACACCATATATTTT. Amino acids: CSARPRDTLWGNTIYF.

This clonotype was found a few times. The chain employs TRBV7-9 and TRBJ2-2; D may be TRBD1 or TRBD2 (5 bases each). The CDR3 loop spans 14 amino acids. Per the germline V gene, CDR1 is SEHNR and CDR2 is FQNEAQ (reference sequence). Trimming left V 6 bases short and J 7 bases short, with 15 bases between. This CDR3 is CASRVARGVGELFF. The CDR3 DNA follows: TGTGCCAGCAGGGTCGCTCGAGGGGTCGGGGAGCTGTTTTTT.

This clonotype was seen more than once but under ten times. The chain carries TRBV7-9 and TRBJ2-1; the match to TRBD1 covers 12 bases. Per the germline V gene, CDR1 is SEHNR and CDR2 is FQNEAQ (reference sequence). With 3 bases clipped from V and 5 bases from J, the junction kept 8 bases outside the gene matches. The CDR3 has 17 amino acids. The CDR3 spells CASSFGAGTGGNNEQFF. The DNA for the CDR3 is TGTGCCAGCAGCTTTGGGGCCGGGACAGGGGGCAACAATGAGCAGTTCTTC. Using reference TRBV7-9 and TRBJ2-1 for the parts outside the CDR3, the full variable domain is DTGVSQNPRHKITKRGQNVTFRCDPISEHNRLYWYRQTLGQGPEFLTYFQNEAQLEKSRLLSDRFSAERPKGSFSTLEIQRTEQGDSAMYLCASSFGAGTGGNNEQFFGPGTRLTVL.